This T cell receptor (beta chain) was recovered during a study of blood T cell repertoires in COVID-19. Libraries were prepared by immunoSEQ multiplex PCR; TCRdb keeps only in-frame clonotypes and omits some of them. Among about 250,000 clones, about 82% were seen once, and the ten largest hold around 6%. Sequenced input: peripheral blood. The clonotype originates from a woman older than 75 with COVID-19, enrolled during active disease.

The CDR3 DNA is TGTGCCAGCAGTGATAGGACAGTGAACACTGAAGCTTTCTTT. Translation gives CASSDRTVNTEAFF. The V and J genes are TRBV6-1 and TRBJ1-1, with a weak D call TRBD1 (6 bases). From germline, CDR1 is MNHNS and CDR2 SASEGT. Deletions cut 3 bases from V and 0 bases from J, with 8 bases between. This CDR3 is 14 amino acids long.